The sequence of this T cell receptor beta chain was determined in a study of cytomegalovirus exposure and HLA in healthy donors. Study observations and caveats: Previously analyzed data showed that most TCR beta V segments were productive at a frequency of about 87% or about 30%.

Germline V gene data show CDR1 as SQVTM and CDR2 as ANQGSEA. Germline trimming cut 6 bases from V and 5 bases from J; bases unmatched to any gene: 10. CDR3 length: 15 residues. With respect to this clone: Its cognate antigen is unknown.

PCR involved 60 Vbeta and 13 Jbeta primers. Repertoires were generated with immunoSEQ multiplex PCR, while TCRdb's copy carries only in-frame clones and drops some. This table holds fewer than 250,000 clones. This receptor was taken from a woman younger than 45 in good health and CMV-seropositive. The chain combines TRBV29-1 with TRBJ2-7; 13 nucleotides line up with TRBD2. The sequenced material came from PBMCs. The CDR3 loop reads CSVTGTSGAAHEQYF. DNA for the CDR3: TGCAGCGTGACCGGGACTAGCGGGGCGGCCCACGAGCAGTACTTC.